This record looks at one TCR beta chain sequence and its context. Its antigen remains unidentified. These data originate in a study of T cell responses to AZD1222 COVID-19 vaccine. General study findings and limits: Baseline serostatus was positive in only six AZD1222 recipients. After two AZD1222 doses, spike-specific TCR breadth and depth rose versus day 0. Vaccine-associated CD4 TCRs ranged over spike, dominating at 160-218 and 743-854.

Germline-derived CDR1 and CDR2 are SGHDN and FVKESK. This CDR3 region has 14 residues. Trimming shortened V by 2 bases and J by 5 bases, and 11 bases separated the two germline ends. The method was immunoSEQ multiplex PCR; TCRdb's version includes in-frame clones alone and lacks a portion of them. Altogether approximately 140,000 clones are present, roughly 90% being singletons, with the ten largest covering 2.9%. The sequence was collected from an adult in good health. The sample in question was peripheral blood, obtained on day 0 of AZD1222 vaccination. The chain has TRBV14 and TRBJ2-3, with a possible D match to TRBD2 (5 bases). This CDR3 reads CASSQRGFRDTQYF. For the CDR3, the DNA is TGTGCCAGCAGCCAAAGAGGGTTCAGAGATACGCAGTATTTT.